A selection of T cell receptor beta chains follows, all from one sample in a study of T cells in Graves' hyperthyroidism and ophthalmopathy. TCRdb recomputed calls from the multiplex PCR reads with MiXCR, one row per CDR3 protein. The sample records approximately 740,000 distinct CDR3 sequences, 14% being singletons. The sample comprised blood. These receptors all come from a young woman with Graves' hyperthyroidism. Both conserved end residues are part of each CDR3. D genes are given only for firm matches. Clone size is given for some rows only: seen once, a few or many times, or a class if the clone is expanded.

cdr3_nt: TGTGCCACCAGTGATTCGGCTAGGACGGATCGTCAGCCCCAGCATTTT
cdr3_aa: CATSDSARTDRQPQHF
clone_size: many
d_call: .
v_call: TRBV24-1
j_call: TRBJ1-5

cdr3_nt: TGCAGTGCCTACACCCGGGACTATCCCCGTAGCACAGATACGCAGTATTTT
cdr3_aa: CSAYTRDYPRSTDTQYF
clone_size: few
d_call: TRBD2
v_call: TRBV20-1
j_call: TRBJ2-3

cdr3_nt: TGCAGTGCTAGAGGAATAAGGCTAGCGGGAGGAAAAACTAGCACAGATACGCAGTATTTT
cdr3_aa: CSARGIRLAGGKTSTDTQYF
clone_size: .
d_call: TRBD2
v_call: TRBV20-1
j_call: TRBJ2-3

cdr3_nt: TGTGCCAGCTCACCACCGACAGGGGCCTCCGGGGAGCTGTTTTTT
cdr3_aa: CASSPPTGASGELFF
clone_size: .
d_call: TRBD1
v_call: TRBV18
j_call: TRBJ2-2

cdr3_nt: TGCGCCAGCAGCTTGGACCCACCCGAAGCTTTCTTT
cdr3_aa: CASSLDPPEAFF
clone_size: .
d_call: .
v_call: TRBV5-1
j_call: TRBJ1-1

cdr3_nt: TGTGCCAGCAGCGCCGTCTTCGGATACACAGATACGCAGTATTTT
cdr3_aa: CASSAVFGYTDTQYF
clone_size: many
d_call: .
v_call: TRBV7-9
j_call: TRBJ2-3

cdr3_nt: TGTGCCAGCAGCTTGGGGACTAGCGGGTCCTCGAAATACGAGCAGTACTTC
cdr3_aa: CASSLGTSGSSKYEQYF
clone_size: few
d_call: TRBD2
v_call: TRBV7-9
j_call: TRBJ2-7

cdr3_nt: TGCAGTGCCGCACAGGGTGACAGGGGGAGGACTGAAGCTTTCTTT
cdr3_aa: CSAAQGDRGRTEAFF
clone_size: .
d_call: TRBD1
v_call: TRBV20-1
j_call: TRBJ1-1

cdr3_nt: TGTGCCAGCAGCTTAGAGGCTGCAGGGGTCGGGGAGCTGTTTTTT
cdr3_aa: CASSLEAAGVGELFF
clone_size: .
d_call: .
v_call: TRBV7-9
j_call: TRBJ2-2

cdr3_nt: TGTGCCTGGAGTGTGGGGGGGAGCGGTAATGAGCAGTTCTTC
cdr3_aa: CAWSVGGSGNEQFF
clone_size: many
d_call: TRBD2
v_call: TRBV30
j_call: TRBJ2-1

cdr3_nt: TGTGCCAGCAGCTTAGAGGGCCGGGCTGAGCAGTTCTTC
cdr3_aa: CASSLEGRAEQFF
clone_size: many
d_call: .
v_call: TRBV11-3
j_call: TRBJ2-1

cdr3_nt: TGTGCCAGCAGTTTCCTCCGAAGGTCCCGCGAAACAGATACGCAGTATTTT
cdr3_aa: CASSFLRRSRETDTQYF
clone_size: many
d_call: .
v_call: TRBV12-3/TRBV12-4
j_call: TRBJ2-3

cdr3_nt: TGTGCCACCAGTGACTCCCTGGCGGGCGGTCAGCCCCAACATTTT
cdr3_aa: CATSDSLAGGQPQHF
clone_size: few
d_call: .
v_call: TRBV24-1
j_call: TRBJ1-5

cdr3_nt: TGTGCCAGCAGCTTAGACTTTAGCGGGAGCTCTTACAATGAGCAGTTCTTC
cdr3_aa: CASSLDFSGSSYNEQFF
clone_size: .
d_call: TRBD2
v_call: TRBV7-9
j_call: TRBJ2-1

cdr3_nt: TGTGCCAGCAGTTTCGACAGGAGATATGGCTACACCTTC
cdr3_aa: CASSFDRRYGYTF
clone_size: few
d_call: .
v_call: TRBV12-3/TRBV12-4
j_call: TRBJ1-2

cdr3_nt: TGTGCCTGGAGCGACAGCCTTAATCAGCCCCAGCATTTT
cdr3_aa: CAWSDSLNQPQHF
clone_size: many
d_call: .
v_call: TRBV30
j_call: TRBJ1-5

cdr3_nt: TGCAGCGCTGCCCGGGGACTAGCGGCCTACGAGCAGTACTTC
cdr3_aa: CSAARGLAAYEQYF
clone_size: few
d_call: TRBD2
v_call: TRBV29-1
j_call: TRBJ2-7

cdr3_nt: TGTGCCTGGAGTGTCTCCCTCTACGAGCAGTACTTC
cdr3_aa: CAWSVSLYEQYF
clone_size: many
d_call: .
v_call: TRBV30
j_call: TRBJ2-7

cdr3_nt: TGTGCCAGCAGTGAAGGCAAGCAGTACTTC
cdr3_aa: CASSEGKQYF
clone_size: many
d_call: .
v_call: TRBV2
j_call: TRBJ2-7

cdr3_nt: TGCAGCGTTGCAGCGGGAGGGCCCCAGCAGTACTTC
cdr3_aa: CSVAAGGPQQYF
clone_size: few
d_call: TRBD2
v_call: TRBV29-1
j_call: TRBJ2-7

cdr3_nt: TGTGCCACCGGGACAGGGATTCTCAATCAGCCCCAGCATTTT
cdr3_aa: CATGTGILNQPQHF
clone_size: few
d_call: TRBD1
v_call: TRBV24-1
j_call: TRBJ1-5

cdr3_nt: TGTGCCAGTAGTATAGGGACAGACTACAATGAGCAGTTCTTC
cdr3_aa: CASSIGTDYNEQFF
clone_size: few
d_call: .
v_call: TRBV19
j_call: TRBJ2-1

cdr3_nt: TGTGCCAGCAGTTTATTGCGGGGCACAGATACGCAGTATTTT
cdr3_aa: CASSLLRGTDTQYF
clone_size: many
d_call: .
v_call: TRBV28
j_call: TRBJ2-3

cdr3_nt: TGCGCCAGCAGTGAGTCCTGGGTGAACACTGAAGCTTTCTTT
cdr3_aa: CASSESWVNTEAFF
clone_size: many
d_call: .
v_call: TRBV10-2
j_call: TRBJ1-1

cdr3_nt: TGTGCCTGGAGTGCCGGGACAAGCTCCTACGAGCAGTACTTC
cdr3_aa: CAWSAGTSSYEQYF
clone_size: few
d_call: .
v_call: TRBV30
j_call: TRBJ2-7

cdr3_nt: TGTGCCAGCAGTCCACACTCCCCGAGGGAGGGAGAGTATGAAAAACTGTTTTTT
cdr3_aa: CASSPHSPREGEYEKLFF
clone_size: many
d_call: .
v_call: TRBV12-3/TRBV12-4
j_call: TRBJ1-4

cdr3_nt: TGTGCCAGCAGCTCTCTTTTCGGGGGGGACACAGATACGCAGTATTTT
cdr3_aa: CASSSLFGGDTDTQYF
clone_size: few
d_call: TRBD2
v_call: TRBV7-2
j_call: TRBJ2-3

cdr3_nt: TGTGCCAGCAGCCTGGGGACTAGCGGGACCTCCAGCAAGACCCAGTACTTC
cdr3_aa: CASSLGTSGTSSKTQYF
clone_size: .
d_call: TRBD2
v_call: TRBV5-6
j_call: TRBJ2-5

cdr3_nt: TGTGCCAGCACCCTCATGACACGGATCCGTTATGGCTACACCTTC
cdr3_aa: CASTLMTRIRYGYTF
clone_size: once
d_call: .
v_call: TRBV5-6
j_call: TRBJ1-2

cdr3_nt: TGTGCCAGCAGCCGCCCTAGCGGGAGTTCCTACAATGAGCAGTTCTTC
cdr3_aa: CASSRPSGSSYNEQFF
clone_size: many
d_call: TRBD2
v_call: TRBV7-2
j_call: TRBJ2-1

cdr3_nt: TGTGCCAGCAGCCCCACCCCCTCTGGCGAGCAGTACTTC
cdr3_aa: CASSPTPSGEQYF
clone_size: few
d_call: .
v_call: TRBV7-9
j_call: TRBJ2-7

cdr3_nt: TGTGCCAGCAGCTCCCGCGGGAGCTGGGAGCAGTTCTTC
cdr3_aa: CASSSRGSWEQFF
clone_size: .
d_call: TRBD2
v_call: TRBV11-3
j_call: TRBJ2-1

cdr3_nt: TGTGCCAGCAGTTTAGAAAGGACACCCCTCCACTTT
cdr3_aa: CASSLERTPLHF
clone_size: many
d_call: .
v_call: TRBV12-3/TRBV12-4
j_call: TRBJ1-6

cdr3_nt: TGTGCCAGCAGCTCGCCAGGGGACCCTTCCTACGAGCAGTACTTC
cdr3_aa: CASSSPGDPSYEQYF
clone_size: .
d_call: .
v_call: TRBV7-2
j_call: TRBJ2-7

cdr3_nt: TGTGCCAGCAGTGAGAGGGGTGGCTCTGGAAACACCATATATTTT
cdr3_aa: CASSERGGSGNTIYF
clone_size: .
d_call: .
v_call: TRBV6-1
j_call: TRBJ1-3

cdr3_nt: TGTGCCTGGAGGACAGGCGCCTATTCACCCCTCCACTTT
cdr3_aa: CAWRTGAYSPLHF
clone_size: many
d_call: .
v_call: TRBV30
j_call: TRBJ1-6

cdr3_nt: TGTGCCAGCGCGACAGGGGGCTACGAGCAGTACTTC
cdr3_aa: CASATGGYEQYF
clone_size: many
d_call: TRBD1
v_call: TRBV11-1
j_call: TRBJ2-7

cdr3_nt: TGCAGCGTACCCCAGTCTAGCACCACAACCGGGGAGCTGTTTTTT
cdr3_aa: CSVPQSSTTTGELFF
clone_size: .
d_call: .
v_call: TRBV29-1
j_call: TRBJ2-2

cdr3_nt: TGTGCCAGCAGTGAATTTCGTGGCAACTATGGCTACACCTTC
cdr3_aa: CASSEFRGNYGYTF
clone_size: few
d_call: .
v_call: TRBV6-1
j_call: TRBJ1-2

cdr3_nt: TGTGCCTGGAGCCCCCGGGACCTCTCCTACGAGCAGTACTTC
cdr3_aa: CAWSPRDLSYEQYF
clone_size: few
d_call: .
v_call: TRBV30
j_call: TRBJ2-7

cdr3_nt: TGTGCCAGCAGCTCTTTCGGGTTAGAATATAGCGGGCCTACCCTGGATGAGCAGTTCTTC
cdr3_aa: CASSSFGLEYSGPTLDEQFF
clone_size: many
d_call: TRBD2
v_call: TRBV6-1
j_call: TRBJ2-1

cdr3_nt: TGTGCCAGCAGGGGGCTAGCCAGCTCCTACGAGCAGTACTTC
cdr3_aa: CASRGLASSYEQYF
clone_size: .
d_call: .
v_call: TRBV6-1
j_call: TRBJ2-7

cdr3_nt: TGTGCCAGCAGCTCGCGACAGGGGTTTGACGAGCAGTACTTC
cdr3_aa: CASSSRQGFDEQYF
clone_size: many
d_call: TRBD1
v_call: TRBV7-8
j_call: TRBJ2-7

cdr3_nt: TGTGCCAGCAGTTTCAGACAGGGAGACTGGGACGAGCAGTACTTC
cdr3_aa: CASSFRQGDWDEQYF
clone_size: .
d_call: TRBD1
v_call: TRBV27
j_call: TRBJ2-7

cdr3_nt: TGTGCCAGCAGCCAAGCTAGTGAAAAACTGTTTTTT
cdr3_aa: CASSQASEKLFF
clone_size: .
d_call: .
v_call: TRBV3-1
j_call: TRBJ1-4

cdr3_nt: TGTGCCAGCAGTGAAGTTAGAGATACGCAGTATTTT
cdr3_aa: CASSEVRDTQYF
clone_size: many
d_call: .
v_call: TRBV6-1
j_call: TRBJ2-3

cdr3_nt: TGTGCCAGCTCGGGTCAAGATACGCAGTATTTT
cdr3_aa: CASSGQDTQYF
clone_size: many
d_call: .
v_call: TRBV18
j_call: TRBJ2-3

cdr3_nt: TGTGCCAGCAGCCTCGAGGTCGCCGGGACTAGCGGGAGCACCGAGCAGTACTTC
cdr3_aa: CASSLEVAGTSGSTEQYF
clone_size: few
d_call: TRBD2
v_call: TRBV7-3
j_call: TRBJ2-7

cdr3_nt: TGTGCCAGCAGTCCCGAAACGGGCCCACGCTCCTACGAGCAGTACTTC
cdr3_aa: CASSPETGPRSYEQYF
clone_size: many
d_call: .
v_call: TRBV27
j_call: TRBJ2-7

cdr3_nt: TGTGCCAGCAGCGTGGCTAGTGGCTCAGATACGCAGTATTTT
cdr3_aa: CASSVASGSDTQYF
clone_size: .
d_call: .
v_call: TRBV9
j_call: TRBJ2-3

cdr3_nt: TGTGCCAGCAGCGCACCCCTCTTCCAGGCCCCGTACCAAGAGACCCAGTACTTC
cdr3_aa: CASSAPLFQAPYQETQYF
clone_size: many
d_call: .
v_call: TRBV2
j_call: TRBJ2-5

cdr3_nt: TGCAGTGCTCCCTATGGGGGGGAAGCTAACTATGGCTACACCTTC
cdr3_aa: CSAPYGGEANYGYTF
clone_size: few
d_call: .
v_call: TRBV20-1
j_call: TRBJ1-2

cdr3_nt: TGTGCCAGCAGCTTAGTTGCGGGAGGGTCCTACAATGAGCAGTTCTTC
cdr3_aa: CASSLVAGGSYNEQFF
clone_size: few
d_call: TRBD2
v_call: TRBV11-2
j_call: TRBJ2-1

cdr3_nt: TGTGCCAGCAGTGGGGGTAGATTGGAGGCGAACACCGGGGAGCTGTTTTTT
cdr3_aa: CASSGGRLEANTGELFF
clone_size: many
d_call: .
v_call: TRBV2
j_call: TRBJ2-2